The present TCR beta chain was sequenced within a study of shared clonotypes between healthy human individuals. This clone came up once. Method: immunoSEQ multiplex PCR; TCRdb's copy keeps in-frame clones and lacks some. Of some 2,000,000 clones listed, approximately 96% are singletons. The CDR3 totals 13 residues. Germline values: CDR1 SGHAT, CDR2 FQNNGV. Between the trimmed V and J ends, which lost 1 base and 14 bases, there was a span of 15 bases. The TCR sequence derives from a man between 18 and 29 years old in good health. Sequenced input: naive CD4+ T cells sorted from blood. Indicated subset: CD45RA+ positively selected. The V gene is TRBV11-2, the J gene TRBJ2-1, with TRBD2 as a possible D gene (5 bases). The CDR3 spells CASSLGVPGGEFF. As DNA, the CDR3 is TGTGCCAGCAGCTTAGGAGTTCCCGGAGGCGAGTTCTTC.